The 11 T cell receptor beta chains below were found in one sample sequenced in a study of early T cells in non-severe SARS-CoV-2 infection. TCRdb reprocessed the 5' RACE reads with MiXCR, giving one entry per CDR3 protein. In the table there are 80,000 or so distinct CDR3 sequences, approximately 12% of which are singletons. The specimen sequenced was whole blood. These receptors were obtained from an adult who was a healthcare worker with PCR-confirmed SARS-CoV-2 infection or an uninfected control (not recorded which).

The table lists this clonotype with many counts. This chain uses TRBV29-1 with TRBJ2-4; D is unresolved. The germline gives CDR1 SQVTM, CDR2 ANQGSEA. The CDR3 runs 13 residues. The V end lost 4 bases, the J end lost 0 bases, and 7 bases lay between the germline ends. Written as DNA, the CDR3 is TGCAGCGTTGTGGGCCTAGCCAAAAACATTCAGTACTTC. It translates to CSVVGLAKNIQYF.

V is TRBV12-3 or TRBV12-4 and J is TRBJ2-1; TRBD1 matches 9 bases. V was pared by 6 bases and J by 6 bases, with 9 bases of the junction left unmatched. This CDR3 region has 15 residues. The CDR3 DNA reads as TGTGCCAGCAGCCCAGAGGACAGGGGTAGCAATGAGCAGTTCTTC. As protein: CASSPEDRGSNEQFF.

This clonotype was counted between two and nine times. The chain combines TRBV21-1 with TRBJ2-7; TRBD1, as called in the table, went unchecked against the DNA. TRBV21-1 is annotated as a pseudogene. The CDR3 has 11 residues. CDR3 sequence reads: CADREDYEQYF. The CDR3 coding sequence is TGTGCAGACAGGGAGGACTACGAGCAGTACTTC.

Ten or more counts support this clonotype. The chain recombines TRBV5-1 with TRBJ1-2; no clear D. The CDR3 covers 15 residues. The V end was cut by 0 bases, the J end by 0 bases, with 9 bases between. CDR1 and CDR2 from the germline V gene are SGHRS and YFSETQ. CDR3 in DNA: TGCGCCAGCAGCTTGGGAGGGAGCCCTAACTATGGCTACACCTTC. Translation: CASSLGGSPNYGYTF.

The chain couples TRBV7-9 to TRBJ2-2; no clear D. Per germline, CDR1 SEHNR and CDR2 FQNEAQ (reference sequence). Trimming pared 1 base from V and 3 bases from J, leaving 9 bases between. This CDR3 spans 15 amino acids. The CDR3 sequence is CASSLVDRHTGELFF. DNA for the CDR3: TGTGCCAGCAGCTTAGTAGATAGACACACCGGGGAGCTGTTTTTT. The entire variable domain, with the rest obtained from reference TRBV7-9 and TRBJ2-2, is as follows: DTGVSQNPRHKITKRGQNVTFRCDPISEHNRLYWYRQTLGQGPEFLTYFQNEAQLEKSRLLSDRFSAERPKGSFSTLEIQRTEQGDSAMYLCASSLVDRHTGELFFGEGSRLTVL.

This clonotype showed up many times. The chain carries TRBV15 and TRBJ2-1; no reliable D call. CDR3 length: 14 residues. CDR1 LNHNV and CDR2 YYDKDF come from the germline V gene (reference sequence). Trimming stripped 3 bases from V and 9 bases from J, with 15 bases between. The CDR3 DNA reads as TGTGCCACCAGCAGCGGGCGGATAGAGACTGAGCAGTTCTTC. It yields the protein CATSSGRIETEQFF.

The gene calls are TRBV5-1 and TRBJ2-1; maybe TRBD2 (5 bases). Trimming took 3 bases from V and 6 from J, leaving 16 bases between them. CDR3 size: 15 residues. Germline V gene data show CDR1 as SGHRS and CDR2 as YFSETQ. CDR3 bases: TGCGCCAGCAGCTCGGGATTTAGCCGGGCCAATGAGCAGTTCTTC. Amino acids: CASSSGFSRANEQFF.

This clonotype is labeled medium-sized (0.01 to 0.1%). This CDR3 is CASSLKQEDYEQYF. In DNA form, the CDR3 reads TGTGCCAGCAGCCTCAAGCAGGAGGACTACGAGCAGTACTTC. This rearrangement joins TRBV7-8 to TRBJ2-7, with D perhaps TRBD2 (5 bases). This CDR3 is 14 amino acids long. In germline, CDR1 is SGHVS, CDR2 FQNEAQ. V was clipped by 5 bases and J by 3 bases, with 14 bases between them. The variable domain in full, completed from reference TRBV7-8 and TRBJ2-7, reads GAGVSQSPRYKVAKRGQDVALRCDPISGHVSLFWYQQALGQGPEFLTYFQNEAQLDKSGLPSDRFFAERPEGSVSTLKIQRTQQEDSAVYLCASSLKQEDYEQYFGPGTRLTVT.

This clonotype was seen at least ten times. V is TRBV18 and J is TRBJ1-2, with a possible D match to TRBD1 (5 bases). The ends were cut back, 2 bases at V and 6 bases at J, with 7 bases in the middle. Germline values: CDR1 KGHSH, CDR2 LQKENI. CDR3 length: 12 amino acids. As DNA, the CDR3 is TGTGCCAGCTCACCAACGGGGGATGGCTACACCTTC. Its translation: CASSPTGDGYTF.

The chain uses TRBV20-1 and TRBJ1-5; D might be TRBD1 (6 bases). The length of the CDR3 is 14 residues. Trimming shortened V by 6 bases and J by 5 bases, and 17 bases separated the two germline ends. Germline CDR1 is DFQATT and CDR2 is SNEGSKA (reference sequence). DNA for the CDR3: TGCAGTGCCCCGAGGTCGGGGGCGGATCAGCCCCAGCATTTT. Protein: CSAPRSGADQPQHF.

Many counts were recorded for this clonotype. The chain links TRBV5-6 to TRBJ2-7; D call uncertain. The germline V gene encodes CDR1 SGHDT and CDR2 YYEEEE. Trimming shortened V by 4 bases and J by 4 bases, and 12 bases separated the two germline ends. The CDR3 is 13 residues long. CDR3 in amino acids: CASSRRTVYEQYF. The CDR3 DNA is TGTGCCAGCAGCCGTCGGACGGTATACGAGCAGTACTTC.